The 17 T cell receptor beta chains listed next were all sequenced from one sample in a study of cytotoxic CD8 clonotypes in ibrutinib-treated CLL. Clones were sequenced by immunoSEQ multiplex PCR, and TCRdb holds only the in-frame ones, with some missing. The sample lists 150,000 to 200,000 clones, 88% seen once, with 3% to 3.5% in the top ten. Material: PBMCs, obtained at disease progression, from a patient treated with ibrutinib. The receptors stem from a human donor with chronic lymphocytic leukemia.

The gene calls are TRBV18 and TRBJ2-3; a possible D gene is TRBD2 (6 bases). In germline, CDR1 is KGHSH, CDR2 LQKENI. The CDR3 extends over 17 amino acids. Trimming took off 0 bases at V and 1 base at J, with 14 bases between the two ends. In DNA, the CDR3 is TGTGCCAGCTCACCACCGGGTAGCGGCTATGGCACAGATACGCAGTATTTT. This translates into CASSPPGSGYGTDTQYF.

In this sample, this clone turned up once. CDR3 sequence (DNA): TGTGCCAGCTCCCCGGGGGGCCAGCCTAGCAGCGAGCAGTACTTC. Translation gives CASSPGGQPSSEQYF. This chain connects TRBV18 to TRBJ2-7; the D gene is possibly TRBD2 (7 bases). CDR1 is KGHSH, CDR2 LQKENI, per germline. The CDR3 runs 15 residues. The V end was cut by 6 bases, the J end by 6 bases, with 21 bases between.

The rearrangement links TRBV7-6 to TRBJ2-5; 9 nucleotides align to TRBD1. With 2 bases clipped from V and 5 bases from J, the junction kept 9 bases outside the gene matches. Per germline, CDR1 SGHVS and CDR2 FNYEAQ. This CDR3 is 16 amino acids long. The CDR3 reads CASSLYGTGFFETQYF. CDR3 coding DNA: TGTGCCAGCAGCTTATATGGGACAGGGTTTTTCGAGACCCAGTACTTC.

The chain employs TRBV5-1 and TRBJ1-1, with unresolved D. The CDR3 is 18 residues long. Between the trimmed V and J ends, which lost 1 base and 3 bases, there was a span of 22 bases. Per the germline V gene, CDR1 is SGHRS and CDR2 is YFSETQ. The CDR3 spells CASSLLFSQIGYDTEAFF. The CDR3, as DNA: TGCGCCAGCAGCTTGCTATTTAGCCAAATCGGATATGACACTGAAGCTTTCTTT. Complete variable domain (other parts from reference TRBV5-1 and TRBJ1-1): KAGVTQTPRYLIKTRGQQVTLSCSPISGHRSVSWYQQTPGQGLQFLFEYFSETQRNKGNFPGRFSGRQFSNSRSEMNVSTLELGDSALYLCASSLLFSQIGYDTEAFFGQGTRLTVV.

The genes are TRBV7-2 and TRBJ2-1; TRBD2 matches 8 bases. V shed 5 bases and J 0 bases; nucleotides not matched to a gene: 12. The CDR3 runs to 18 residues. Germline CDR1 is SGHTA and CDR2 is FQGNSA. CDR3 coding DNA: TGTGCCAGCAGCCGATCCTTAGCGGGAAAGAGCTCCTACAATGAGCAGTTCTTC. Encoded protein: CASSRSLAGKSSYNEQFF.

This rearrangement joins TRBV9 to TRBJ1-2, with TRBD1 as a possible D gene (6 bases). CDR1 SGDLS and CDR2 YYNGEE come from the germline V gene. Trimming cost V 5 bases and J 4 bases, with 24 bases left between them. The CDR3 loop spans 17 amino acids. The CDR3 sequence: CASRGTGNGGLGYGYTF. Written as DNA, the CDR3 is TGTGCCAGCAGAGGCACAGGGAATGGCGGGCTTGGCTATGGCTACACCTTC.

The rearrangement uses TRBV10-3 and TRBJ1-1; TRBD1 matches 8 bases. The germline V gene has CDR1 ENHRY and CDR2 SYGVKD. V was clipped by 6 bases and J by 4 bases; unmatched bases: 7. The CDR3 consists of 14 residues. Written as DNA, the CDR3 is TGTGCCATCAGGACCGGGACAGGCGGCACTGAAGCTTTCTTT. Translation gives CAIRTGTGGTEAFF.

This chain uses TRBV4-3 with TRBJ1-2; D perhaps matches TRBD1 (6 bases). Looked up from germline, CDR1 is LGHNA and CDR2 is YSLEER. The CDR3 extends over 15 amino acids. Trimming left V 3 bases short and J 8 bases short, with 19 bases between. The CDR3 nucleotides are TGCGCCAGCAGCCACCTGGACAGCCTCCGCTTCGGCTACACCTTC. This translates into CASSHLDSLRFGYTF.

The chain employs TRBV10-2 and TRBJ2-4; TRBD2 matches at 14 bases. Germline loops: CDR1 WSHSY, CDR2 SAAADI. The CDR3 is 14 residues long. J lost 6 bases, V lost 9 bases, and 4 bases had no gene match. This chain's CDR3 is CASRLAGGVNIQYF. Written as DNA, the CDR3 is TGCGCCAGTCGACTAGCGGGAGGGGTAAACATTCAGTACTTC.

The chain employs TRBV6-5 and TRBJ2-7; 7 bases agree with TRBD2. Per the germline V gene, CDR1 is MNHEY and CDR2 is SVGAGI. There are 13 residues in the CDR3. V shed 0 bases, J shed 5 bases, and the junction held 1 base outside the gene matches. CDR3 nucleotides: TGTGCCAGCAGTTACTCGGCGGGGGACGAGCAGTACTTC. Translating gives CASSYSAGDEQYF.

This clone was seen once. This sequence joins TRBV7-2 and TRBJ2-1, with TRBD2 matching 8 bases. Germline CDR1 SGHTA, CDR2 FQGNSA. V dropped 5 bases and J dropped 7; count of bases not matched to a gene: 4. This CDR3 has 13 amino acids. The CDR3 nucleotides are TGTGCCAGCAGCCTCCGCGGGGGGAATGAGCAGTTCTTC. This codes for CASSLRGGNEQFF.

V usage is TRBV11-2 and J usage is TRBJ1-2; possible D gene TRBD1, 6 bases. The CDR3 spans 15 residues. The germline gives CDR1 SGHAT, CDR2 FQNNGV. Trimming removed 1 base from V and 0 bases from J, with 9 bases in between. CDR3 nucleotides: TGTGCCAGCAGCTTAGCCAGGGGAGCTAACTATGGCTACACCTTC. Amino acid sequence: CASSLARGANYGYTF.

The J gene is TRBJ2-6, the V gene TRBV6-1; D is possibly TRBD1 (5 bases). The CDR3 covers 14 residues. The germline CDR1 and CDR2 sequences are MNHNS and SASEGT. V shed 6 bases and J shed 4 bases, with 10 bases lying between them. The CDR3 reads CASSDRFGANVLTF. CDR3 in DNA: TGTGCCAGCAGCGACAGATTCGGGGCCAACGTCCTGACTTTC.

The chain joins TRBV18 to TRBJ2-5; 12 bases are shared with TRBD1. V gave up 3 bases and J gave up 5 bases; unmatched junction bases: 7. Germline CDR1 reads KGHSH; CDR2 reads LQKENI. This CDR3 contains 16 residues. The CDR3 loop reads CASSPLGTGGVETQYF. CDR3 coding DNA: TGTGCCAGCTCACCCCTCGGGACAGGGGGCGTGGAGACCCAGTACTTC.

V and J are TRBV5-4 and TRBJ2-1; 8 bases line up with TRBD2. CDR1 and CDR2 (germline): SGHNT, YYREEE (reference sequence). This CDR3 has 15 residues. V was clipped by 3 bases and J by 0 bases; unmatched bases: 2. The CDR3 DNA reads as TGTGCCAGCAGCTCAACTAGCGGCTCCTACAATGAGCAGTTCTTC. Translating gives CASSSTSGSYNEQFF.

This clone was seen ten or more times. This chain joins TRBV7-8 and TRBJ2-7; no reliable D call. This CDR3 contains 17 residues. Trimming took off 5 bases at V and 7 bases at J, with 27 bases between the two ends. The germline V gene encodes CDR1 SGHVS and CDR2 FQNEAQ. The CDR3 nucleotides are TGTGCCAGCAGCCTCTCGCACGGAAACGCGAGGTTAATGGAGCAGTACTTC. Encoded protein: CASSLSHGNARLMEQYF. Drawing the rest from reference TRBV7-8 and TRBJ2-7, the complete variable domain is GAGVSQSPRYKVAKRGQDVALRCDPISGHVSLFWYQQALGQGPEFLTYFQNEAQLDKSGLPSDRFFAERPEGSVSTLKIQRTQQEDSAVYLCASSLSHGNARLMEQYFGPGTRLTVT.

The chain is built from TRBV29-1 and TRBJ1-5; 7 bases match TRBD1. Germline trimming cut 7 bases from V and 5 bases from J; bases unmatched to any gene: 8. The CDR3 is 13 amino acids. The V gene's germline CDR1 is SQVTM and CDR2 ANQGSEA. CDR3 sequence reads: CSARTGGDQPQHF. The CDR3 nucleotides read TGCAGCGCTCGGACAGGAGGCGATCAGCCCCAGCATTTT.